This T cell receptor (beta chain) comes out of a study of CD8 T cells in Susac syndrome. RNA amounts of roughly 0.45 to 1 ug underwent reverse transcription with random hexamers. In TCRdb, the immunoSEQ multiplex PCR reads were re-called with MiXCR into one record per CDR3 protein. The table lists about 200,000 distinct CDR3 sequences, 75% to 95% of them singletons. Germline V CDR1 and CDR2: SGDLS, YYNGEE. The V and J ends lost 0 bases and 4 bases respectively, with 14 bases between them. This CDR3 is 17 amino acids long. TCR beta was sequenced from blood CD8+ and CD4+ T cells. The patients with Susac syndrome satisfied recently defined diagnostic criteria for either definite or probable disease.

The sample consisted of CD4+ T cells from PBMCs. V is TRBV9 and J is TRBJ1-6; D is uncertain. The sequence was collected from a human donor with Susac syndrome. The CDR3 bases are TGTGCCAGCAGCGTAGCTTTACGGCCTACTTATAATTCACCCCTCCACTTT. The encoded protein is CASSVALRPTYNSPLHF.